Listed below are T cell receptor beta chains from one sample, sequenced in a study of T cells in Graves' hyperthyroidism and ophthalmopathy. TCRdb reanalysed the multiplex PCR reads using MiXCR and keeps one entry per CDR3 protein. The sample comprises approximately 410,000 distinct CDR3 sequences, approximately 14% of which are singletons, and 5.3% rests with the top ten. The sample consisted of blood. The receptor set was obtained from a woman aged 18-30 years with Graves' hyperthyroidism. Each CDR3 is given with its conserved first and last residue. Fields, in order: J gene, D gene, clone size, V gene, CDR3 DNA, CDR3 protein. The D gene is left open where the match is weak. Where a row states a size, it is once, few, many or the class of an expanded clone; other rows omit it.

>TRBJ2-7|TRBD1|.|TRBV3-1
TGTGCCAGCAGCCAAGAGTACCCGGACGGGGACGGGGACAGGGGACACGAGCAGTACTTC
CASSQEYPDGDGDRGHEQYF
>TRBJ1-1|.|few|TRBV18
TGTGCCAGCTCAGGGGAGTTCACTGAAGCTTTCTTT
CASSGEFTEAFF
>TRBJ2-5|TRBD2|.|TRBV5-1
TGTGCCAGCAGCCAAGGCGGCAGCGGGAGGGCAGGAGAGACCCAGTACTTC
CASSQGGSGRAGETQYF
>TRBJ1-1|.|many|TRBV13
TGTGCCAGCAGCAAGGTTGAAATCACTGAAGCTTTCTTT
CASSKVEITEAFF
>TRBJ2-7|.|many|TRBV27
TGTGCCAGCAGTCCTTACTGGATTGACGGCGAGCAGTACTTC
CASSPYWIDGEQYF
>TRBJ2-5|TRBD2|many|TRBV28
TGTGCCAGCAACCGGATCGGACTAGCGGGAGTGATAGGAGAGACCCAGTACTTC
CASNRIGLAGVIGETQYF
>TRBJ2-3|.|.|TRBV19
TGTGCCAGTAGTCCTTCCCAGACTGCTAGCACAGATACGCAGTATTTT
CASSPSQTASTDTQYF
>TRBJ1-2|TRBD1|many|TRBV28
TGTGCCAGCACTAAGGACAGGGGACATGGCTACACCTTC
CASTKDRGHGYTF
>TRBJ2-7|TRBD2|many|TRBV27
TGTGCCACCTTACTAACGGGACTAGCGGGAGGCACCTCCTACGAGCAGTACTTC
CATLLTGLAGGTSYEQYF
>TRBJ1-2|.|many|TRBV28
TGTGCCAGCCACGGTCGGGCTCGATGGAGCGGCTACACCTTC
CASHGRARWSGYTF
>TRBJ1-1|.|many|TRBV7-3
TGTGCCAGCAGCTTACGAGGGAGGGGTGAAGCTTTCTTT
CASSLRGRGEAFF
>TRBJ2-2|.|many|TRBV11-2
TGTGCCAGCAGCCCCTCGCTCACCGGGGAGCTGTTTTTT
CASSPSLTGELFF
>TRBJ1-5|.|many|TRBV28
TGTGCCAGCTGTAAAGTGGATTCCTATCAGCCCCAGCATTTT
CASCKVDSYQPQHF
>TRBJ1-6|.|few|TRBV19
TGTGCCAGTAGTATAGGAGATGGCCGTCGATTCAACTTGAATAATTCACCCCTCCACTTT
CASSIGDGRRFNLNNSPLHF
>TRBJ1-2|.|many|TRBV28
TGTGCCAGCGCAGACAGAGCCTATGGCTACACCTTC
CASADRAYGYTF
>TRBJ2-7|.|many|TRBV7-2
TGTGCCAGCAGTTCCGGGCCAACAGGGCCCCTGGGGTACGAGCAGTACTTC
CASSSGPTGPLGYEQYF
>TRBJ2-7|TRBD2|.|TRBV20-1
TGCAGTGCTTTGCGCGGCGGGAGGGCCGACGAGCAGTACTTC
CSALRGGRADEQYF